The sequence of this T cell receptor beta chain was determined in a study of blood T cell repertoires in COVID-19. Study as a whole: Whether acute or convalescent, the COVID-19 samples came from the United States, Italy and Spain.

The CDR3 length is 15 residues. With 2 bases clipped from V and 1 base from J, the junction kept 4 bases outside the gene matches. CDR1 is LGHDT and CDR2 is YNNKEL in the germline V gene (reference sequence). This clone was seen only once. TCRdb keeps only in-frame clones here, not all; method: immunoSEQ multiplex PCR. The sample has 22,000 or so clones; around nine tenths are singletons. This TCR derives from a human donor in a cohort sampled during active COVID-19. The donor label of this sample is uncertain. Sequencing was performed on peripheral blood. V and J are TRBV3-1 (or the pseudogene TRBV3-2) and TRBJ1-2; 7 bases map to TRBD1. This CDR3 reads CASSQHDRVNYGYTF. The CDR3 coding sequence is TGTGCCAGCAGCCAACATGACAGGGTTAACTATGGCTACACCTTC.